Each of the 28 T cell receptor beta chains below was sequenced from the same sample in a study of radiotherapy plus CTLA-4 blockade in lung cancer. Some clones are missing from TCRdb's copy, which holds only in-frame ones; the method was immunoSEQ multiplex PCR. Among 43,000 or so clones, 70% to 75% were seen once, and the ten largest hold around 3.3%. Sample: peripheral blood, taken from a patient treated with radiotherapy plus ipilimumab. These receptors came from a human donor with non-small cell lung cancer who had a complete response to radiotherapy plus ipilimumab.

V usage is TRBV11-2 and J usage is TRBJ2-7, with 14 bases lining up with TRBD2. V lost 5 bases and J lost 3; bases outside the gene matches: 6. The germline V gene has CDR1 SGHAT and CDR2 FQNNGV. This CDR3 contains 16 residues. CDR3 bases: TGTGCCAGCAGCCCCCCCGGACTAGCGGGAGGCTACGAGCAGTACTTC. This encodes CASSPPGLAGGYEQYF.

The chain links TRBV2 to TRBJ2-5; TRBD1 aligns across 9 bases. Gene TRBJ2-7 matches the end of the DNA better, so the J call may be wrong. CDR3 length equals 14 residues. The V gene's germline CDR1 is SNHLY and CDR2 FYNNEI. The CDR3 DNA reads as TGTGCCAGCAATCGACAGGGGGTGCCCTACGAGCAGTACTTC. Its protein product is CASNRQGVPYEQYF.

V is TRBV4-3 and J is TRBJ2-3; 11 bases are shared with TRBD2. This CDR3 is built from 18 residues. V lost 0 bases and J lost 3; bases outside the gene matches: 8. Germline CDR1 is LGHNA and CDR2 is YSLEER. The CDR3 nucleotides read TGCGCCAGCAGCCAAGACGGCTTAGCGGGGGGGCTTACAGATACGCAGTATTTT. Translating gives CASSQDGLAGGLTDTQYF.

The chain has TRBV6-1 and TRBJ2-7; 9 bases are a match to TRBD1. The V gene end was trimmed by 10 bases and the J gene end by 0 bases; junction bases not matched to a gene: 7. CDR1 is MNHNS and CDR2 is SASEGT in the germline V gene. The CDR3 is 14 amino acids. The CDR3 DNA reads as TGTGCCACCCTACAGGGGGCTGCCTCCTACGAGCAGTACTTC. Translating it yields CATLQGAASYEQYF.

The chain carries TRBV29-1 and TRBJ1-2; tentative D call: TRBD1 (6 bases). Between the trimmed V and J ends, which lost 5 bases and 2 bases, there was a span of 12 bases. The germline V gene encodes CDR1 SQVTM and CDR2 ANQGSEA. The length of the CDR3 is 13 residues. CDR3 in amino acids: CSVTQGTNYGYTF. CDR3 DNA: TGCAGCGTTACTCAAGGGACAAACTATGGCTACACCTTC.

This clone has more than one count but fewer than ten. The chain employs TRBV2 and TRBJ2-7; D ambiguous. The CDR3 sequence is 14 residues long. Germline V CDR1 and CDR2: SNHLY, FYNNEI. Trimming removed 1 base from V and 2 bases from J, with 9 bases in between. This CDR3 is CASSEGVRPYEQYF. CDR3 DNA: TGTGCCAGCAGTGAAGGCGTCAGGCCCTACGAGCAGTACTTC.

Of note for this clone: The same CDR3 also results from other DNA sequences found in this sample. The chain employs TRBV27 and TRBJ1-2; TRBD1 is a possible D gene (5 bases). V dropped 3 bases and J dropped 4 bases, with 12 bases sitting between them. Per germline, CDR1 MNHEY and CDR2 SMNVEV (reference sequence). This CDR3 contains 14 residues. The CDR3 sequence: CASSLRRGVYGYTF. The CDR3 bases are TGTGCCAGCAGTTTGCGGCGGGGCGTCTATGGCTACACCTTC.

The chain has TRBV6-6 and TRBJ2-5; 7 nucleotides align to TRBD1. CDR1 is MNHNY and CDR2 is SVGAGI in the germline V gene (reference sequence). This CDR3 has 14 amino acids. The V segment lost 2 bases and the J segment 1 base; nucleotides outside the gene matches: 1. This CDR3 is CASSYRDSQETQYF. The CDR3 DNA reads as TGTGCCAGCAGTTACAGGGACAGCCAAGAGACCCAGTACTTC.

This clone occurred a few times. J is TRBJ1-4 and V is TRBV7-9; D gene unclear. The CDR3 is 16 amino acids. CDR1 is SEHNR and CDR2 is FQNEAQ in the germline V gene (reference sequence). With 1 base removed from V and 4 bases from J, the gap between germline ends came to 13 bases. CDR3 coding DNA: TGTGCCAGCAGCTTAGACAGCCCCCCAAGTAATGAAAAACTGTTTTTT. Its translation: CASSLDSPPSNEKLFF.

This chain uses TRBV6-4 with TRBJ2-1; 11 bases are shared with TRBD2. Germline CDR1 reads MRHNA; CDR2 reads SNTAGT. This CDR3 has 15 residues. With 6 bases clipped from V and 4 bases from J, the junction kept 5 bases outside the gene matches. In DNA form, the CDR3 reads TGTGCCAGCAGAGTGACTAGCGGGGTTTACAATGAGCAGTTCTTC. It yields the protein CASRVTSGVYNEQFF.

The chain employs TRBV5-1 and TRBJ2-1; maybe TRBD2 (5 bases). Trimming pared 3 bases from V and 4 bases from J, leaving 8 bases between. Germline V lookup: CDR1 SGHRS, CDR2 YFSETQ. The CDR3 covers 13 residues. The CDR3: CASSSSLYNEQFF. DNA of the CDR3: TGCGCCAGCAGCTCTAGCTTATACAATGAGCAGTTCTTC.

This chain uses TRBV5-6 with TRBJ1-2, with 10 positions matching TRBD1. V lost 0 bases, J lost 4 bases, and 3 bases stayed unmatched. From germline, CDR1 is SGHDT and CDR2 YYEEEE. This CDR3 is 15 amino acids long. The CDR3 spells CASSLVGQGIYGYTF. CDR3 in DNA: TGTGCCAGCAGCTTGGTGGGACAGGGGATCTATGGCTACACCTTC.

This rearrangement joins TRBV5-4 to TRBJ2-1; 10 bases match TRBD2. CDR3 size: 14 residues. With 2 bases clipped from V and 7 bases from J, the junction kept 3 bases outside the gene matches. The germline CDR1 and CDR2 sequences are SGHNT and YYREEE (reference sequence). The CDR3 DNA is TGTGCCAGCAGCTTAGCGGGGGGGAGAAATGAGCAGTTCTTC. Its translation: CASSLAGGRNEQFF.

The V gene is TRBV7-6, the J gene TRBJ2-5; 7 nucleotides agree with TRBD2. V shed 6 bases and J 7 bases; nucleotides not matched to a gene: 14. This CDR3 spans 15 amino acids. CDR1 and CDR2 (germline): SGHVS, FNYEAQ. The CDR3 here is CASSSNAGLVATQYF. CDR3 bases: TGTGCCAGCAGTTCAAATGCCGGACTAGTTGCGACCCAGTACTTC.

The V gene is TRBV30, the J gene TRBJ2-7, with D uncertain. Trimming cost V 2 bases and J 0 bases, with 11 bases left between them. The V gene's germline CDR1 is GTSNPN and CDR2 SVGIG (reference sequence). The CDR3 sequence is 14 residues long. The CDR3 coding sequence is TGTGCCTGGAGTTCAACCACAGCCTCCTACGAGCAGTACTTC. Protein: CAWSSTTASYEQYF.

This clone was seen once. Here the CDR3 DNA reads TGTGCCAGCAGCTTAGAAGGCAGGTCCTACGAGCAGTACTTC. This gives the protein CASSLEGRSYEQYF. The chain employs TRBV7-8 and TRBJ2-7; D is uncertain. The CDR3 has 14 amino acids. V shed 1 base and J shed 1 base, with 8 bases lying between them. CDR1 and CDR2 from the germline V gene are SGHVS and FQNEAQ.

This clone came up a few times. The CDR3 DNA is TGCGCCAGCAGCCAAGATGGCCAGCGAGATGAAAAACTGTTTTTT. This sequence encodes CASSQDGQRDEKLFF. The V gene is TRBV4-1, the J gene TRBJ1-4, with D unresolved. Germline V gene data show CDR1 as MGHRA and CDR2 as YSYEKL. V lost 0 bases and J 6 bases, leaving 11 bases between the germline ends. This CDR3 is built from 15 residues.

This clone showed up just once. The chain is built from TRBV11-2 and TRBJ2-1, with TRBD2 as a possible D gene (5 bases). The V end lost 1 base, the J end lost 4 bases, and 8 bases lay between the germline ends. The CDR3 contains 14 residues. Germline assignment: CDR1 SGHAT and CDR2 FQNNGV. CDR3 nucleotide sequence: TGTGCCAGCAGCTTAGTACCGGGATACAATGAGCAGTTCTTC. It translates to CASSLVPGYNEQFF.

CDR3 bases: TGTGCCAGCAGAAGACCACAGGGTTGGGAGCAGTTCTTC. Translating it yields CASRRPQGWEQFF. The chain couples TRBV2 to TRBJ2-1; D may be TRBD1 (6 bases). CDR3 length equals 13 residues. CDR1 SNHLY and CDR2 FYNNEI come from the germline V gene. V was pared by 6 bases and J by 10 bases, with 16 bases between. Filled out from reference TRBV2 and TRBJ2-1, the complete variable domain reads EPEVTQTPSHQVTQMGQEVILRCVPISNHLYFYWYRQILGQKVEFLVSFYNNEISEKSEIFDDQFSVERPDGSNFTLKIRSTKLEDSAMYFCASRRPQGWEQFFGPGTRLTVL.

This chain joins TRBV6-6 and TRBJ2-1; D not resolved. The CDR3 has 11 amino acids. Germline CDR1 is MNHNY and CDR2 is SVGAGI (reference sequence). V shed 7 bases and J shed 10 bases, with 11 bases lying between them. The CDR3 loop reads CASTEVREQFF. DNA of the CDR3: TGTGCCAGCACCGAGGTGAGGGAGCAGTTCTTC.

In its sample, this clone was seen a few times. This rearrangement joins TRBV30 to TRBJ2-3, with TRBD2 matching over 7 bases. Per germline, CDR1 GTSNPN and CDR2 SVGIG (reference sequence). The CDR3 is 15 residues long. Germline trimming cut 3 bases from V and 2 bases from J; bases unmatched to any gene: 8. The CDR3, as DNA: TGTGCCTGGAGCCCTCGGGGGGTATACACAGATACGCAGTATTTT. It translates to CAWSPRGVYTDTQYF.

The rearrangement links TRBV4-1 to TRBJ1-2; 8 nucleotides agree with TRBD1. There are 15 residues in the CDR3. V trimming: 1 base; J trimming: 4 bases; junction bases outside the gene matches: 5. CDR1 and CDR2 (germline): MGHRA, YSYEKL. The DNA for the CDR3 is TGCGCCAGCAGCCAAGGTCCAGGGGGCGGCTATGGCTACACCTTC. This encodes CASSQGPGGGYGYTF.

The CDR3 DNA reads TGCGCCAGCAGCTTACAGGCCCGAATGAACACTGAAGCTTTCTTT. Encoded protein: CASSLQARMNTEAFF. This chain uses TRBV5-1 with TRBJ1-1; possibly TRBD1 for D (5 bases). V was trimmed by 2 bases and J by 0 bases, leaving 11 bases between them. Looked up from germline, CDR1 is SGHRS and CDR2 is YFSETQ. The CDR3 is made up of 15 amino acids.

The chain uses TRBV28 and TRBJ2-3, with TRBD2 matching 9 bases. The CDR3 runs to 15 residues. V was clipped by 7 bases and J by 6 bases; unmatched bases: 11. CDR1 is MDHEN, CDR2 SYDVKM, per germline. The CDR3 spells CASMVAGEGLDTQYF. In DNA form, the CDR3 reads TGTGCCAGCATGGTAGCGGGGGAAGGTTTGGATACGCAGTATTTT.

J is TRBJ1-2 and V is TRBV19, with TRBD1 as a possible D gene (6 bases). CDR3 length equals 17 residues. The V gene lost 1 base and the J gene lost 8 bases, with 23 bases spanning the gap. Looked up from germline, CDR1 is LNHDA and CDR2 is SQIVND (reference sequence). In nucleotides, the CDR3 is TGTGCCAGTAGTATAGGTATGGGGGCAGCCACTATGTACGGCTACACCTTC. This gives the protein CASSIGMGAATMYGYTF.

The chain combines TRBV9 with TRBJ1-2, with no clear D. Trimming shortened V by 0 bases and J by 3 bases, and 12 bases separated the two germline ends. CDR1 is SGDLS, CDR2 YYNGEE, per germline. This CDR3 has 15 amino acids. The CDR3 sequence is CASSVGGNNDYGYTF. The CDR3 nucleotides are TGTGCCAGCAGCGTAGGCGGGAATAATGACTATGGCTACACCTTC.

V gene TRBV28 combines with J gene TRBJ2-5, with TRBD2 matching 7 bases. CDR3 length: 18 residues. Unmatched junction bases numbered 16, after V lost 4 bases and J lost 2 bases. CDR1 and CDR2 (germline): MDHEN, SYDVKM. CDR3 in amino acids: CASSWGRDQLARQETQYF. DNA for the CDR3: TGTGCCAGCAGTTGGGGACGGGACCAACTAGCGCGTCAAGAGACCCAGTACTTC.

The chain carries TRBV11-2 and TRBJ1-5, with D possibly TRBD1 on 6 matching bases. Germline V lookup: CDR1 SGHAT, CDR2 FQNNGV. The V gene lost 5 bases and the J gene lost 1 base, with 12 bases spanning the gap. There are 15 residues in the CDR3. CDR3 amino acids: CASSEKGDSNQPQHF. Here the CDR3 DNA reads TGTGCCAGCAGCGAAAAGGGGGACAGCAATCAGCCCCAGCATTTT.